The entry below describes one T cell receptor beta chain. Its target is unknown. This entry comes from a study of spatial heterogeneity in lung cancer. Study overall: Consistently, beta-chain sequences turned up in larger numbers than alpha-chain sequences did.

Whole-study results and caveats: Blood carried ubiquitous expanded tumor TCRs more at resection than follow-up.

As to time point: blood at routine non-recurrence follow-up after resection. Extraction of whole RNA from tumor, nontumor lung or frozen PBMC preceded unsorted sequencing. A distinct unique molecular identifier was carried by each TCR cDNA molecule. One entry per CDR3 protein, called by TCRdb with MiXCR from the 5' RACE reads. The sample carries roughly 120,000 distinct CDR3 sequences, 9% to 15% recorded once. This receptor was taken from a male donor with early-stage non-small cell lung cancer. Sequenced material: PBMCs, taken at follow-up.

The CDR3 bases are TGTGCCAGCAGCGCAAAGCCCGGGACGGAGTACAATGAGCAGTTCTTC. It codes for CASSAKPGTEYNEQFF. The V call is TRBV7-9, the J call TRBJ2-1; either TRBD1 or TRBD2 may supply D (5 bases each). Trimming stripped 5 bases from V and 4 bases from J, with 18 bases between. The CDR3 totals 16 residues. CDR1 is SEHNR and CDR2 is FQNEAQ in the germline V gene (reference sequence).